One sample yielded the 24 T cell receptor beta chains listed below, sequenced in a study of blood T cells in healthy people across ages. Alongside a J-beta primer mix, a sample-barcoded 5' primer served in a second PCR lasting about 6 to 12 cycles. TCRdb re-called the 5' RACE reads with MiXCR, one entry per CDR3 protein. The sample lists approximately 350,000 distinct CDR3 sequences, approximately 52% occurring once. The sequenced material came from blood. All receptors come from a man aged 60 to 75 in good health.

As DNA, the CDR3 is TGCGCCAGCAGCCAATCGACTAGCGGGAGATTACCCGAGCAGTACTTC. As protein: CASSQSTSGRLPEQYF. The chain uses TRBV4-3 and TRBJ2-7, with TRBD2 matching over 12 bases. The length of the CDR3 is 16 residues. V lost 2 bases and J lost 6; bases outside the gene matches: 8. From germline, CDR1 is LGHNA and CDR2 YSLEER.

J is TRBJ2-5 and V is TRBV20-1; D is uncertain. This CDR3 region has 11 residues. Germline V CDR1 and CDR2: DFQATT, SNEGSKA (reference sequence). Between the trimmed V and J ends, which lost 6 bases and 2 bases, there was a span of 7 bases. The CDR3 here is CSADTQETQYF. DNA for the CDR3: TGCAGTGCCGACACACAAGAGACCCAGTACTTC.

This chain uses TRBV7-2 with TRBJ2-3; D is ambiguous. Germline V gene data show CDR1 as SGHTA and CDR2 as FQGNSA. The CDR3 has 15 residues. The V and J ends lost 4 bases and 2 bases respectively, with 13 bases between them. CDR3 in DNA: TGTGCCAGCAGCTCCCTCCCCCGGCCCACAGATACGCAGTATTTT. Its protein product is CASSSLPRPTDTQYF.

This clonotype has only a few counts. The rearrangement joins TRBV7-2 to TRBJ2-7; D ambiguous. Per the germline V gene, CDR1 is SGHTA and CDR2 is FQGNSA. Trimming left V 1 base short and J 3 bases short, with 10 bases between. This CDR3 has 14 amino acids. CDR3 in DNA: TGTGCCAGCAGCTTAGTGGCCCAGAACTACGAGCAGTACTTC. Its translation is CASSLVAQNYEQYF.

The chain uses TRBV6-2 or TRBV6-3 and TRBJ2-7; weak D call: TRBD1 (5 bases). The CDR3 runs 15 residues. The germline gives CDR1 MNHEY, CDR2 SVGEGT. Trimming removed 6 bases at V and 1 base at J, with 16 bases between. In nucleotides, the CDR3 is TGTGCCAGCAGCATAGGACATTCCAGATCCTACGAGCAGTACTTC. Protein: CASSIGHSRSYEQYF.

The rearrangement joins TRBV27 to TRBJ2-3; D assignment may be TRBD1 or TRBD2 (5 bases each). Germline loops: CDR1 MNHEY, CDR2 SMNVEV (reference sequence). The CDR3 is 16 residues long. Trimming stripped 3 bases from V and 5 bases from J, with 18 bases between. The CDR3 spells CASSLRGPRYGDTQYF. CDR3 bases: TGTGCCAGCAGTTTGAGGGGACCGCGGTACGGAGATACGCAGTATTTT.

This clonotype came up a few times. The V and J genes are TRBV7-2 and TRBJ2-3, with D unclear. The CDR3 totals 15 residues. The V end lost 2 bases, the J end lost 6 bases, and 15 bases lay between the germline ends. Germline CDR1 and CDR2: SGHTA and FQGNSA. CDR3 nucleotides: TGTGCCAGCAGCTTAAAGGGTCTAGTCCCCGATACGCAGTATTTT. Its protein product is CASSLKGLVPDTQYF.

The chain couples TRBV3-1 to TRBJ2-7, with 10 bases identical to TRBD1. Germline V CDR1 and CDR2: LGHDT, YNNKEL (reference sequence). V shed 4 bases and J 2 bases; nucleotides not matched to a gene: 5. The CDR3 is made up of 15 amino acids. The CDR3 sequence is CASSRGGQGPYEQYF. The CDR3 nucleotides are TGTGCCAGCAGCCGTGGGGGACAGGGGCCCTACGAGCAGTACTTC.

The CDR3 coding sequence is TGTGCCAGCAGCTTAGTCCAGGGGGCTGGGGAGCAGTACTTC. It is translated as CASSLVQGAGEQYF. The chain couples TRBV11-2 to TRBJ2-7; 8 bases line up with TRBD1. Germline CDR1 SGHAT, CDR2 FQNNGV. The CDR3 spans 14 residues. Germline trimming cut 1 base from V and 7 bases from J; bases unmatched to any gene: 6.

This clonotype turned up a few times. This chain uses TRBV9 with TRBJ2-5, with D uncertain. Germline loops: CDR1 SGDLS, CDR2 YYNGEE. The CDR3 has 12 amino acids. V shed 0 bases and J shed 5 bases, with 5 bases lying between them. The CDR3 DNA follows: TGTGCCAGCAGCGTAGGGCAGGAGACCCAGTACTTC. Its translation: CASSVGQETQYF.

The chain is built from TRBV4-3 and TRBJ2-1; TRBD2 aligns across 9 bases. Trimming took 4 bases from V and 2 from J; bases not matched to a gene: 6. Looked up from germline, CDR1 is LGHNA and CDR2 is YSLEER. The CDR3 is made up of 16 amino acids. CDR3 amino acids: CASSPDGTSTYNEQFF. The CDR3 DNA sequence: TGCGCCAGCAGCCCCGACGGGACTAGCACCTACAATGAGCAGTTCTTC.

The V call is TRBV29-1, the J call TRBJ2-1; TRBD1 matches at 9 bases. The CDR3 sequence is 14 residues long. The germline gives CDR1 SQVTM, CDR2 ANQGSEA. V gave up 7 bases and J gave up 6 bases; unmatched junction bases: 10. In DNA, the CDR3 is TGCAGCGCAATACCTGGGGACAGGGTCAATGAGCAGTTCTTC. Amino acid sequence: CSAIPGDRVNEQFF.

This clonotype was observed a handful of times. This chain links TRBV9 with TRBJ1-4; D call uncertain. V lost 4 bases to trimming and J lost 3 bases, with 10 bases between them. CDR1 SGDLS and CDR2 YYNGEE come from the germline V gene. The CDR3 contains 14 residues. In DNA, the CDR3 is TGTGCCAGCAGCCCCCAGCGGTCTAATGAAAAACTGTTTTTT. This sequence encodes CASSPQRSNEKLFF.

This clonotype was counted between two and nine times. The rearrangement uses TRBV20-1 and TRBJ1-2, with TRBD1 matching 7 bases. The J segment lost 3 bases and the V segment lost 3 bases, leaving 10 bases of the junction unmatched. The CDR3 spans 15 residues. Germline V gene data show CDR1 as DFQATT and CDR2 as SNEGSKA (reference sequence). CDR3 loop: CSASLSIQGYYGYTF. In nucleotides, the CDR3 is TGCAGTGCTAGCCTATCGATACAGGGGTACTATGGCTACACCTTC.

The CDR3 bases are TGTGCCAGTAGTATTGGGAGGAAGACCCTGGTAGATACGCAGTATTTT. Translated, it gives CASSIGRKTLVDTQYF. V gene TRBV19 combines with J gene TRBJ2-3; possible D gene TRBD2, 6 bases. This CDR3 is built from 16 residues. Trimming stripped 3 bases from V and 5 bases from J, with 18 bases between. CDR1 and CDR2 (germline): LNHDA, SQIVND (reference sequence). Variable domain in full (rest from reference TRBV19 and TRBJ2-3): DGGITQSPKYLFRKEGQNVTLSCEQNLNHDAMYWYRQDPGQGLRLIYYSQIVNDFQKGDIAEGYSVSREKKESFPLTVTSAQKNPTAFYLCASSIGRKTLVDTQYFGPGTRLTVL.

This clonotype came up many times. The chain is built from TRBV29-1 and TRBJ1-1, with a possible D match to TRBD1 (5 bases). The CDR3 sequence is 13 residues long. Germline V gene sequence: CDR1 SQVTM, CDR2 ANQGSEA. V dropped 4 bases and J dropped 2 bases, with 11 bases sitting between them. CDR3 sequence: CSVGDRLNTEAFF. CDR3 coding DNA: TGCAGCGTTGGAGACAGACTAAACACTGAAGCTTTCTTT.

The chain recombines TRBV24-1 with TRBJ2-4; tentative D call: TRBD2 (5 bases). V shed 5 bases and J shed 9 bases, with 13 bases lying between them. The CDR3 has 13 amino acids. From germline, CDR1 is KGHDR and CDR2 SFDVKD. This CDR3 is CATSGTSGSIQYF. For the CDR3, the DNA is TGTGCCACCAGTGGGACCTCGGGGAGCATTCAGTACTTC.

This clonotype was seen only a few times. This chain connects TRBV29-1 to TRBJ2-4; TRBD2 is a possible D gene (5 bases). Between the trimmed V and J ends, which lost 6 bases and 6 bases, there was a span of 12 bases. The germline gives CDR1 SQVTM, CDR2 ANQGSEA. The CDR3 is made up of 12 amino acids. The CDR3 DNA is TGCAGCGTCCTGGGAGTGGGAAACATTCAGTACTTC. This gives the protein CSVLGVGNIQYF. Combining the CDR3 with reference TRBV29-1 and TRBJ2-4 gives the whole variable domain SAVISQKPSRDICQRGTSLTIQCQVDSQVTMMFWYRQQPGQSLTLIATANQGSEATYESGFVIDKFPISRPNLTFSTLTVSNMSPEDSSIYLCSVLGVGNIQYFGAGTRLSVL.

Comments on this clonotype: This may stem from a read error, because a much larger clone lies one nucleotide away. J is TRBJ2-1 and V is TRBV29-1; D possibly matches TRBD1 or TRBD2 (6 bases each). The CDR3 has 13 amino acids. Germline V gene lookup returns CDR1 SQVTM and CDR2 ANQGSEA. Here the CDR3 reads CSAFPGGYNGQFF. The CDR3, as DNA: TGCAGCGCTTTTCCCGGGGGCTACAATGGGCAGTTCTTC.

There are a few counts of this clonotype. The chain links TRBV4-2 to TRBJ1-6; no clear D gene. Deletions cut 1 base from V and 11 bases from J, with 12 bases between. The CDR3 is 14 amino acids. From germline, CDR1 is LGHNA and CDR2 YNFKEQ. DNA of the CDR3: TGTGCCAGCAGCCAAGGAACCTCGAATACACCCCTCCACTTT. The encoded protein is CASSQGTSNTPLHF.

V and J are TRBV5-1 and TRBJ2-3; the match to TRBD2 covers 8 bases. The CDR3 is 18 amino acids. The ends lost 3 bases at V and 1 base at J; junction bases unmatched: 13. Looked up from germline, CDR1 is SGHRS and CDR2 is YFSETQ. In DNA, the CDR3 is TGCGCCAGCAGCTACAGGAGGCGGGAGGCCCCCGGCACAGATACGCAGTATTTT. This translates into CASSYRRREAPGTDTQYF.

The chain recombines TRBV20-1 with TRBJ2-3; 14 nucleotides match TRBD2. CDR3 length: 17 residues. Looked up from germline, CDR1 is DFQATT and CDR2 is SNEGSKA (reference sequence). The J segment lost 4 bases and the V segment lost 3 bases, leaving 9 bases of the junction unmatched. Here the CDR3 reads CSARIIGLAGGADTQYF. The CDR3 region has the DNA TGCAGTGCTAGGATAATCGGACTAGCGGGGGGAGCAGATACGCAGTATTTT.

The J gene is TRBJ1-2, the V gene TRBV20-1; tentatively, D is TRBD1 (5 bases). This CDR3 has 11 amino acids. The germline V gene encodes CDR1 DFQATT and CDR2 SNEGSKA (reference sequence). The CDR3 loop is CSRDGRYGYTF. The CDR3 nucleotides read TGCAGCCGGGACGGCCGCTATGGCTACACCTTC.

The rearrangement uses TRBV11-2 and TRBJ2-5; D may correspond to TRBD1 or TRBD2 (5 bases each). The end of the DNA aligns better with TRBJ2-7, so the J call may be wrong. CDR3 size: 14 residues. Germline V gene lookup returns CDR1 SGHAT and CDR2 FQNNGV. CDR3 loop: CASSLTGPRYEQYF. DNA of the CDR3: TGTGCCAGCAGCTTGACGGGACCCCGCTACGAGCAGTACTTC.